These T cell receptor beta chains were read from a single sample in a study of graft-versus-host responses after intestinal transplantation. No antigen is known for these receptors. The repertoire was sequenced with immunoSEQ multiplex PCR; TCRdb's copy has only in-frame clones and lacks some. The profile shows tens of thousands of clones, around 83% of them singletons. This sample comprised unstimulated CD8+ T cells sorted from spleen or lymph node cells, obtained before intestinal transplant. These receptors came from a human donor who received an intestinal transplant. The conserved cysteine and the conserved F or W are not part of the CDR3 here.

cdr3_aa v_call
ASTPSGGAPDTQY TRBV6-1
ASSGDSSGNTIY TRBV5-4
ATSSTDRYTEAF TRBV15
ASSIGPGGSTEAF TRBV19
ASSPASGGGETQY TRBV7-2
ASTSGRRAKTQY TRBV5-1
ASSQVSSGGAGELF TRBV4-1
ASSLPPAGGRETQY TRBV5-6
SVAGTDAPADSYNEQF TRBV29-1
ASSFGTETEKLF TRBV5-8
ASSGEDNAPISNQPQH TRBV6-1
ASSLGLAGGGGNEQF TRBV13
ASSQGPGEQF TRBV4-1
ASSLTHNRAEAF TRBV4-1
AGSYPGQGEDTQY TRBV6-6
ASSSTDRALGTGELF TRBV5-6
ASSIAGFSGNTIY TRBV19
ASSLGGEIAGGLPSYEQY TRBV5-1
ASSIAGNNYGYT TRBV19
ASSPPEGQGIGETQY TRBV7-9
AISEPLPRTSGRGPSYNEQF TRBV10-3
ASSYGQPGRYNEQF TRBV5-1
ASSSPGEGFEQY TRBV7-8
SGQVNTGELF TRBV29-1
ASTVQSRQNTEAF TRBV2
ASSRTSGPTGELF TRBV6-5
ASSPRVYGELF TRBV9
ASSVASGRYGYT TRBV9
ASSEDSSYNSPLH TRBV6-1
ASSKTQGDVRREGLSYEQY TRBV21-1
ASSQDLTPRGGASYNEQF TRBV4-2
AIGEREHSGANVLT TRBV10-3
ASSQKTVMETQY TRBV7-9
ASARQGGNTEAF TRBV9
ASSPGDEQF TRBV7-3
ASIPIVSYNEQF TRBV7-2
ASSFKAGPEGEQY TRBV7-6
ASSLVPPHGVDNEQF TRBV11-3
ASSLGRSWQTQY TRBV7-6
ATSTSSRAGANVLT TRBV15
ASSRQGADQPQH TRBV2
ASSPLKQDGYT TRBV2
ASSLWTGLNEQF TRBV5-1
ASSFWGGWTDTQY TRBV27
ASSYYQEQF TRBV6-5
ASSYSARTDTQY TRBV6-5
ASSQEEGAEEKLF TRBV4-2
ASSRGPGVSSSYEQY TRBV19
ASHGTSANEQF TRBV6-6
ASSIVAGGQSEQF TRBV19
ASSEGGAEAF TRBV6-1
ASGAGELF TRBV6-5
ASSSPAGTNYNEQF TRBV7-6